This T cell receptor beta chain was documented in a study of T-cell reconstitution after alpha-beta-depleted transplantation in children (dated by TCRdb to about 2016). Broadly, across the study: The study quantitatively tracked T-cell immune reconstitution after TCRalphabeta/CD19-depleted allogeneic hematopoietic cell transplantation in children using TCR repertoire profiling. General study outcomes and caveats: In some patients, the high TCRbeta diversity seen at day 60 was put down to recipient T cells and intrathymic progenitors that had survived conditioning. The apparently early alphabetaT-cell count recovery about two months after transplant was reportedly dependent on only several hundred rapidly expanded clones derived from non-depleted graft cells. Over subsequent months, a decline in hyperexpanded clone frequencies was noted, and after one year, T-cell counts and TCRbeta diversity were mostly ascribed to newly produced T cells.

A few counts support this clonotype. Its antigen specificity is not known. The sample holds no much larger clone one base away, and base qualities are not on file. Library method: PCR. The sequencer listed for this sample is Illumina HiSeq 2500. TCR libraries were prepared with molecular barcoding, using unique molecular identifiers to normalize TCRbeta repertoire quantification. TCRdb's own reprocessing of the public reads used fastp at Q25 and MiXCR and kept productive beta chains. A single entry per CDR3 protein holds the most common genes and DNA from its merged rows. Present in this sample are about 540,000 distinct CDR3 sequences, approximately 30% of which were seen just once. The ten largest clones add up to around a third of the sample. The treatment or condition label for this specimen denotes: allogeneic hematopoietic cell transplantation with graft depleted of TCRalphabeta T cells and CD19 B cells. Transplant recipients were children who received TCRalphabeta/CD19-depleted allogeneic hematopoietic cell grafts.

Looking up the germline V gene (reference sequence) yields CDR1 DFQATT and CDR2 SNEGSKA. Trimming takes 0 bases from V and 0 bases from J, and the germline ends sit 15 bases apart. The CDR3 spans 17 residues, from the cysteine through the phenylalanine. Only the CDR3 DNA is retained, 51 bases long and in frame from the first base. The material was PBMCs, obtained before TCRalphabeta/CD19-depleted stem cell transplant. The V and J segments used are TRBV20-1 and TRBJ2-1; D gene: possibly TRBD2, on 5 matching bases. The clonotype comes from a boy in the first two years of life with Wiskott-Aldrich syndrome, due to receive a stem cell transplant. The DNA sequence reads TGCAGTGCTAGAGATTCTCGGCGGGCGAGCTCCTACAATGAGCAGTTCTTC. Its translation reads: CSARDSRRASSYNEQFF.